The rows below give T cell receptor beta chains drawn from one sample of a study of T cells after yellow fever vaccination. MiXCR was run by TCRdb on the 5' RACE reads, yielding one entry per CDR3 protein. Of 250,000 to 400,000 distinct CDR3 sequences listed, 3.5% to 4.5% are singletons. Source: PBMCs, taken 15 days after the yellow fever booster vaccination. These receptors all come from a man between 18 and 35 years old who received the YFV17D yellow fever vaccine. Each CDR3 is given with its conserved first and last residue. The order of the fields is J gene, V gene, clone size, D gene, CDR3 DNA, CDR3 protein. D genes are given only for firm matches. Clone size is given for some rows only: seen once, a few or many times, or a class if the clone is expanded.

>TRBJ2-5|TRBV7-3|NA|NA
TGTGCCAGCAGCTTTCGTGGAGGCGGAGGGGAGACCCAGTACTTC
CASSFRGGGGETQYF
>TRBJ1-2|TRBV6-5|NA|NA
TGTGCCAGCAGTTACCCTGGGGGCTATGGCTACACCTTC
CASSYPGGYGYTF
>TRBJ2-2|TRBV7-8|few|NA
TGTGCCAGAAGCAACAACGACAGGGAGGTAGTGGCCGGGGAGCTGTTTTTT
CARSNNDREVVAGELFF
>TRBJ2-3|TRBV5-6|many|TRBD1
TGTGCCAGCAGCTTGATTCCGGGACAGGGGAAAGATACGCAGTATTTT
CASSLIPGQGKDTQYF
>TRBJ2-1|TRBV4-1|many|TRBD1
TGCGCCAGCAGGGGGCGGACAGGCCCTGAGCAGTTCTTC
CASRGRTGPEQFF
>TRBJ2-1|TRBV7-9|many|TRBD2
TGTGCCAGCAGCGGAAAAAGCGGGGGGTCTCAAAGCTCCTACAATGAGCAGTTCTTC
CASSGKSGGSQSSYNEQFF
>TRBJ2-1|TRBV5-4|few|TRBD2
TGTGCCAGCAGCTCAGCGGGGGGCTACTACAATGAGCAGTTCTTC
CASSSAGGYYNEQFF
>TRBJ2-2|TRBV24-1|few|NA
TGTGCCACCAGCCAAACTGGGGTTTTTGGTTCCGGGGAGCTGTTTTTT
CATSQTGVFGSGELFF
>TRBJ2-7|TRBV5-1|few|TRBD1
TGCGCCAGCATCCCGGGACAGGGCCCCTCCTACGAGCAGTACTTC
CASIPGQGPSYEQYF
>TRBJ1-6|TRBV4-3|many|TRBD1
TGCGCCAGCAGCCAACACGACAGGGCCCGTCCCAATTCCCCCCTCCACTTT
CASSQHDRARPNSPLHF
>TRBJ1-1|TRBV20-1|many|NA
TGCAGTGCTAGAGATGTGGGCAGCACTGAAGCTTTCTTT
CSARDVGSTEAFF
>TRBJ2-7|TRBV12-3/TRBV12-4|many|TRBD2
TGTGCCAGCAGTTTGGGAGGGACTACCTACGAGCAGTACTTC
CASSLGGTTYEQYF
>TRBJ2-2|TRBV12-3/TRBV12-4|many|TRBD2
TGCGCCAGCAGCTTGTTAGCGGGGAACACCGGGGAGCTGTTTTTT
CASSLLAGNTGELFF
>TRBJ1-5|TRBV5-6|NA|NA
TGTGCCAGCAGCTTGGGACATTATAGCAATCAGCCCCAGCGTTTT
CASSLGHYSNQPQRF
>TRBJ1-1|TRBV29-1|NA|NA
TGCAGCGCCCAGCCGGCTCTTCAGGTGAACACTGAAGCTTTCTTT
CSAQPALQVNTEAFF
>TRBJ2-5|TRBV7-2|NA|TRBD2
TGTGCCAGCAGCTTAGGGGTGGCGGGGGGCCTTTCTGAGACCCAGTACTTC
CASSLGVAGGLSETQYF
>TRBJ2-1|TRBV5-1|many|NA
TGCGCCAGCAGCGTTGGAGTAGACAATGAGCAGTTCTTC
CASSVGVDNEQFF
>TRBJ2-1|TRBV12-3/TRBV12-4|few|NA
TGTGCCAGCAGTTCCCCCCTAGCCTACAATGAGCAGTTCTTC
CASSSPLAYNEQFF
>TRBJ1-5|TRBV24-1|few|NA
TGTGCCACCAGTGATTTGCAGACGAGAGGCAATCAGCCCCAGCATTTT
CATSDLQTRGNQPQHF
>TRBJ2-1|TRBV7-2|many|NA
TGTGCCAGCAGCTTAGTATTAGGGCCGACGCGGTTCTTC
CASSLVLGPTRFF
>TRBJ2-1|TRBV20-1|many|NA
TGCAGTGCGGACCGACGGCTCAATGAGCAGTTCTTC
CSADRRLNEQFF
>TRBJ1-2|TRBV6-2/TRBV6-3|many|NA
TGTGCCAGCAGCAGACTGGACGGAATTGGCTACACCTTC
CASSRLDGIGYTF
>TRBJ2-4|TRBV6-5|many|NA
TGTGCCAGCAGTTACCGACCACTAGCCAAAAACATTCAGTACTTC
CASSYRPLAKNIQYF
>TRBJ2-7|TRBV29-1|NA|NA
TGCAGCGTTGTTGGGTTCCAGGGAGCCCCCCTCGACGAGCAGTACTTC
CSVVGFQGAPLDEQYF
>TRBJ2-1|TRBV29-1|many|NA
TGCAGCGTTGGTACTGGGGGTGGGGGCCCCAATGAGCAGTTCTTC
CSVGTGGGGPNEQFF
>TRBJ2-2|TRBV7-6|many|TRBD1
TGTGCCAGCAGCTTAACAGGGGCCGGGGAGCTGTTTTTT
CASSLTGAGELFF
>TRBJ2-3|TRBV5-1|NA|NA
TGCGCCAGCAGACTGGGAGCCTCTAGCACAGATACGCAGTATTTT
CASRLGASSTDTQYF
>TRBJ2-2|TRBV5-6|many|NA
TGTGCCAGCAGCCCAGGATTACACACCGGGGAGCTGTTTTTT
CASSPGLHTGELFF
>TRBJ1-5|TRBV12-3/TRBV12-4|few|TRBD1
TGTGCCAGCAGTCCACAAGGACAGGGGGTCAATCAGCCCCAGCATTTT
CASSPQGQGVNQPQHF
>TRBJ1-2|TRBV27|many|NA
TGTGCCAGCAGTTTGTTGGGCGGGGGCTACACCTTC
CASSLLGGGYTF
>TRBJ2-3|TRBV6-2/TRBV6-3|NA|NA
TGTGCCAGCAGCCTACGGCTCCTTAGCACAGATACGCAGTATTTT
CASSLRLLSTDTQYF
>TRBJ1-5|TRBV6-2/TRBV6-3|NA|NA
TGTGCCAGCAGTTACTGGGGGGGCGAGCCCCAGCATTTT
CASSYWGGEPQHF
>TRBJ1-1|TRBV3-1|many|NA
TGTGCCAGCAGCGTTACCAGGGATACTGAAGCTTTCTTT
CASSVTRDTEAFF
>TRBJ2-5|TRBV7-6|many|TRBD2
TGTGCCAGCAATCCAGCGGGGACCCAAGAGACCCAGTACTTC
CASNPAGTQETQYF
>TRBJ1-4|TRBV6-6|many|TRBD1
TGTGCCAGCAGTTACCCGGGGGGGACAGGCGAAAAACTGTTTTTT
CASSYPGGTGEKLFF
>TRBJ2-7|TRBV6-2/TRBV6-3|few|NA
TGTGCCAGCAGCACCGGGACGAAAACCTACGAGCAGTACTTC
CASSTGTKTYEQYF
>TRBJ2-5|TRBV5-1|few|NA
TGCGCCAGCAGCTTGTTTCAAGAGACCCAGTACTTC
CASSLFQETQYF
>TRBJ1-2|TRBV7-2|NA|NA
TGTGCCAGCAGCTTAGTTGTCGGCGCCCCGGACGTGGGCTACACCTTC
CASSLVVGAPDVGYTF
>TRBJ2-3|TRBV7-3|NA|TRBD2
TGTGCCAGCAGCCTAGCGGGGGGGATCTCAGATACGCAGTATTTT
CASSLAGGISDTQYF
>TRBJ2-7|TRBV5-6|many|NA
TGTGCCAGCAGCCAAACCACCGACTTGATATTCGAGCAGTACTTC
CASSQTTDLIFEQYF
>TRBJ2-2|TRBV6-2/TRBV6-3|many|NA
TGTGCCAGCAATCGACCTCTAGCAACCGGGGAGCTGTTTTTT
CASNRPLATGELFF
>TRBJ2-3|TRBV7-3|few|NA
TGTGCCAGCTCCGGCGGCACGAATACGCAGTATTTT
CASSGGTNTQYF
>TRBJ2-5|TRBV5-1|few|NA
TGCGCCAGCAGACAGGGCTCGGGCGAGACCCAGTACTTC
CASRQGSGETQYF
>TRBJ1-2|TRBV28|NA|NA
TGTGCCAGCAGTCCGCAGGGTTTGTATGGCTACACCTTC
CASSPQGLYGYTF